This TCR beta chain was observed in a study of shared clonotypes between healthy human individuals. The table lists this clone with a few counts. TCRdb's table, derived via immunoSEQ multiplex PCR, lists solely in-frame clones and lacks some. The sample shows around 1,000,000 clones, approximately 77% of them seen only once. This CDR3 comprises 14 residues. In germline, CDR1 is SGHTA, CDR2 FQGNSA. V was clipped by 1 base and J by 7 bases, with 14 bases between them. The clonotype comes from a man between 18 and 29 years old in good health. Some clones in this sample may be carry-over from other donors' samples. Material for sequencing was memory CD4+ T cells from PBMCs. Subset indicated: CD45RA-negative fraction. This chain joins TRBV7-2 and TRBJ2-7; D unclear. CDR3 DNA sequence: TGTGCCAGCAGCTTAGGGAGTGGCCGTCGGGAGCAGTACTTC. Protein sequence: CASSLGSGRREQYF.